This T cell receptor beta chain was sequenced in a study of Ad26.COV2.S vaccination and SARS-CoV-2 variants. Whole-study results and caveats: Placebo recipients showed lower spike-specific TCR breadth than vaccinees. Vaccine and placebo groups showed comparable non-spike TCR breadth. Once vaccination had occurred, spike-specific CD8+ and CD4+ T cell responses reportedly showed substantial breadth.

To note about this clone: The antigen is undetermined.

Described treatment: about 20 received Ad26.COV2.S at low or high dose, single or two shots; about 5 received placebo; per-sample allocation not given. Samples analyzed were those drawn on day 63 after the first vaccine or placebo injection. This CDR3 region has 14 residues. V lost 7 bases and J lost 1, with 12 bases in between. Per the germline V gene, CDR1 is SNHLY and CDR2 is FYNNEI. Profiled with immunoSEQ multiplex PCR; TCRdb holds only in-frame clones, not every one. The table has 380,000 or so clones, under 90% seen once. This chain uses TRBV2 with TRBJ2-3; D ambiguous. The receptor was isolated from a person between 18 and 65 years old who received the Ad26.COV2.S COVID-19 vaccine or a placebo. The sample was peripheral blood, taken in a trial of Ad26.COV2.S vaccine versus placebo. In nucleotides, the CDR3 is TGTGCCAGCATCGATAATCCCCGCACAGATACGCAGTATTTT. This sequence encodes CASIDNPRTDTQYF.